This is a list of T cell receptor beta chains from one sample in a study of response to subunit inactivated influenza vaccine. Via MiXCR, TCRdb re-called the RT-PCR reads, giving one row per CDR3 protein. The sample lists a few hundred thousand distinct CDR3 sequences, 11% to 15% occurring once. This specimen consisted of PBMCs from blood, obtained 11 to 12 days after vaccination. The receptor source for this set is a man over 45 who received an inactivated influenza vaccine. Both conserved end residues are part of each CDR3. The D gene is left open where the match is weak. Size is omitted from some rows. Given values are once, few, many or a class for expanded clones.

- | - | TRBJ2-7 | TRBV20-1 | CSASRGRRSSYEQYF | TGCAGTGCTAGCCGGGGCAGAAGGTCCTCCTACGAGCAGTACTTC
once | - | TRBJ1-5 | TRBV7-3 | CASSLFRARLSPSNQPQHF | TGTGCCAGCAGCCTCTTCAGGGCTCGCCTTTCCCCGAGCAATCAGCCCCAGCATTTT
few | - | TRBJ2-1 | TRBV7-9 | CASSQKQGGWQFF | TGTGCCAGCAGCCAGAAACAAGGCGGTTGGCAGTTCTTC
- | TRBD1 | TRBJ2-3 | TRBV10-3 | CAISDPGTGGRTDTQYF | TGTGCCATCAGTGACCCCGGGACAGGGGGTCGCACAGATACGCAGTATTTT
- | TRBD1 | TRBJ1-1 | TRBV6-1 | CASSAMGTGTGSTEAFF | TGTGCCAGCAGTGCGATGGGGACAGGGACCGGCAGCACTGAAGCTTTCTTT
- | - | TRBJ2-5 | TRBV29-1 | CSVEAASWGASGETQYF | TGCAGCGTTGAGGCCGCTTCCTGGGGGGCGAGTGGAGAGACCCAGTACTTC
few | TRBD1 | TRBJ2-7 | TRBV9 | CASSVEGAPLYEQYF | TGTGCCAGCAGCGTAGAGGGGGCCCCATTATACGAGCAGTACTTC
- | - | TRBJ2-5 | TRBV12-3/TRBV12-4 | CASSLVEGETQYF | TGTGCCAGCAGTTTAGTCGAGGGAGAGACCCAGTACTTC
few | TRBD1 | TRBJ1-1 | TRBV2 | CASNNRGLTTEAFF | TGTGCCAGCAACAACAGGGGGTTGACCACTGAAGCTTTCTTT
many | - | TRBJ1-2 | TRBV2 | CASSGQGNYGYTF | TGTGCCAGCAGTGGGCAGGGTAACTATGGCTACACCTTC
- | TRBD1 | TRBJ2-1 | TRBV5-1 | CASSWMGQGNNEQFF | TGCGCCAGCAGCTGGATGGGACAGGGTAACAATGAGCAGTTCTTC
- | - | TRBJ2-1 | TRBV20-1 | CSAYGTDYNEQFF | TGCAGTGCGTATGGGACGGACTACAATGAGCAGTTCTTC
many | TRBD2 | TRBJ2-5 | TRBV14 | CASSQVAGQETQYF | TGTGCCAGCAGCCAAGTAGCGGGACAAGAGACCCAGTACTTC
- | TRBD2 | TRBJ2-3 | TRBV5-1 | CASSLVAGARTDTQYF | TGCGCCAGCAGCTTGGTAGCGGGGGCGCGCACAGATACGCAGTATTTT
- | TRBD1 | TRBJ1-2 | TRBV7-2 | CASSGPGTGNYGYTF | TGTGCCAGCAGCGGTCCCGGGACAGGGAACTATGGCTACACCTTC
few | - | TRBJ2-2 | TRBV19 | CASTEMAVAGELFF | TGTGCCAGTACCGAAATGGCGGTAGCCGGGGAGCTGTTTTTT
- | TRBD1 | TRBJ1-1 | TRBV11-2 | CASYQGGSLNTEAFF | TGTGCCAGCTACCAGGGGGGGTCCTTGAACACTGAAGCTTTCTTT
few | TRBD1 | TRBJ1-5 | TRBV20-1 | CSARVGTGLQPQHF | TGCAGTGCTAGAGTTGGGACAGGGCTTCAGCCCCAGCATTTT
many | - | TRBJ2-1 | TRBV7-8 | CASSLALLTSYNEQFF | TGTGCCAGCAGCTTAGCGCTGTTAACCTCCTACAATGAGCAGTTCTTC
few | TRBD1 | TRBJ2-7 | TRBV4-3 | CASSLTGLGDEQYF | TGCGCCAGCAGCCTGACAGGGCTCGGCGACGAGCAGTACTTC
few | - | TRBJ2-5 | TRBV20-1 | CSARDMETQYF | TGCAGTGCTAGAGATATGGAGACCCAGTACTTC
few | - | TRBJ2-3 | TRBV29-1 | CSVVSVTGPDTQYF | TGCAGCGTTGTTTCGGTTACCGGACCAGATACGCAGTATTTT
many | - | TRBJ1-2 | TRBV3-1 | CASSPNLWTATVGYTF | TGTGCCAGCAGCCCCAACTTATGGACCGCCACGGTCGGCTACACCTTC
- | TRBD2 | TRBJ2-1 | TRBV12-3/TRBV12-4 | CASSPGFVGGPYNEQFF | TGTGCCAGCAGTCCAGGTTTCGTGGGAGGGCCCTACAATGAGCAGTTCTTC
few | TRBD2 | TRBJ2-1 | TRBV12-3/TRBV12-4 | CASNPGGAALFEQFF | TGTGCCAGCAACCCCGGGGGGGCCGCTCTTTTCGAGCAGTTCTTC
- | TRBD2 | TRBJ2-4 | TRBV27 | CASSLRGLAGGPYIQYF | TGTGCCAGCAGCCTTAGGGGACTAGCGGGAGGGCCCTACATTCAGTACTTC
few | - | TRBJ2-1 | TRBV5-5 | CASSLHRVSYNEQFF | TGTGCCAGCAGCTTGCACAGGGTGAGCTACAATGAGCAGTTCTTC
- | - | TRBJ1-4 | TRBV29-1 | CSVEGATNEKLFF | TGCAGCGTTGAGGGGGCGACTAATGAAAAACTGTTTTTT
few | TRBD2 | TRBJ2-2 | TRBV18 | CASSPGTSGGELFF | TGTGCCAGCTCACCTGGGACTAGCGGCGGGGAGCTGTTTTTT
- | - | TRBJ2-1 | TRBV20-1 | CSARSVNEQFF | TGCAGTGCTAGGTCAGTCAATGAGCAGTTCTTC
many | - | TRBJ1-1 | TRBV5-1 | CASRGTERTEAFF | TGCGCCAGCAGGGGAACGGAACGGACTGAAGCTTTCTTT
many | - | TRBJ2-7 | TRBV5-1 | CASSLAEGSYEQYF | TGCGCCAGCAGCTTGGCGGAGGGATCCTACGAGCAGTACTTC